This is a list of T cell receptor beta chains from one sample in a study of breast tumors, draining lymph nodes, adjacent tissues. TCRdb re-called the multiplex PCR reads with MiXCR, one entry per CDR3 protein. The data contain some 130,000 distinct CDR3 sequences, about 20% of them singletons. What was sequenced was axillary lymph node tissue. These TCRs come from a female donor with breast cancer. Some clones in this sample may be carry-over from other donors' samples. CDR3s include the opening cysteine and the closing phenylalanine or tryptophan. A D gene is named only where the DNA matches it firmly. Clone size is given for some rows only: seen once, a few or many times, or a class if the clone is expanded.

v_call	j_call	d_call	clone_size	cdr3_aa	cdr3_nt
TRBV2	TRBJ2-7	TRBD2	many	CASSLAGDYEQYF	TGTGCCAGCAGTTTAGCGGGAGACTACGAGCAGTACTTC
TRBV12-3/TRBV12-4	TRBJ2-7	TRBD2	many	CASSYLVAGMYEQYF	TGTGCCAGCTCGTATCTGGTAGCGGGAATGTACGAGCAGTACTTC
TRBV7-3	TRBJ2-1	TRBD1	many	CASSQRTGLTNNEQFF	TGTGCCAGCAGCCAGCGGACAGGCCTGACGAACAATGAGCAGTTCTTC
TRBV27	TRBJ2-4	.	.	CASTDSQGPKNIQYF	TGTGCCAGCACCGACTCACAGGGCCCCAAAAACATTCAGTACTTC
TRBV7-9	TRBJ2-5	TRBD2	many	CASSRSGGAGSGETQYF	TGTGCCAGCAGCCGTAGCGGGGGGGCAGGGTCGGGAGAGACCCAGTACTTC
TRBV29-1	TRBJ1-6	TRBD1	many	CSAGQGSGSPLHF	TGCAGCGCCGGACAGGGCTCCGGTTCACCCCTCCACTTT
TRBV18	TRBJ2-7	.	many	CASSPSEYEQYF	TGTGCCAGCTCACCCTCAGAATACGAGCAGTACTTC
TRBV7-8	TRBJ2-5	.	many	CASSLRLLETQYF	TGTGCCAGCAGCTTACGACTTCTTGAGACCCAGTACTTC
TRBV7-2	TRBJ2-3	TRBD2	many	CASSLGLAGGWAGTQYF	TGTGCCAGCAGCTTAGGACTAGCGGGAGGGTGGGCGGGAACGCAGTATTTT
TRBV10-2	TRBJ2-6	TRBD1	many	CASSDGQGTGGANVLTF	TGCGCCAGCAGTGATGGACAGGGGACGGGTGGGGCCAACGTCCTGACTTTC
TRBV30	TRBJ2-5	TRBD2	.	CAWSVLFLGREETQHF	TGTGCCTGGAGTGTACTATTTTTGGGGCGGGAGGAGACCCAGCACTTC
TRBV20-1	TRBJ1-5	.	many	CSAASGTPNQPQHF	TGCAGTGCTGCTTCCGGGACACCAAATCAGCCCCAGCATTTT
TRBV7-3	TRBJ2-5	TRBD2	many	CASSLMGGSMGETQYF	TGTGCCAGCAGCTTAATGGGGGGGTCAATGGGAGAGACCCAGTACTTC
TRBV29-1	TRBJ2-7	.	many	CSVEGFDTYEQYF	TGCAGCGTTGAAGGTTTCGATACCTACGAGCAGTACTTC
TRBV2	TRBJ1-6	.	many	CAGAGESSYNSPLHF	TGTGCCGGAGCAGGGGAAAGCTCCTATAATTCACCCCTCCACTTT
TRBV7-3	TRBJ1-2	.	.	CASSLTRGASDGYTF	TGTGCCAGCAGCTTAACTCGGGGGGCAAGTGATGGCTACACCTTC
TRBV9	TRBJ2-3	TRBD1	few	CASRQGQGSTDTQYF	TGTGCCAGCAGGCAAGGACAGGGGAGCACAGATACGCAGTATTTT
TRBV5-1	TRBJ1-6	.	.	CASSLEGVSPLHF	TGCGCCAGCAGCTTGGAAGGGGTTTCACCCCTCCACTTT
TRBV28	TRBJ1-2	TRBD1	many	CASSRTGSNYGYTF	TGTGCCAGCAGTCGGACAGGGTCTAACTATGGCTACACCTTC
TRBV7-2	TRBJ2-5	TRBD2	many	CASSLRAGAIETQYF	TGTGCCAGCAGCTTACGAGCGGGGGCGATAGAGACCCAGTACTTC
TRBV12-3/TRBV12-4	TRBJ2-1	.	many	CASSFSRLNEQFF	TGTGCCAGCAGTTTCTCCCGGCTGAATGAGCAGTTCTTC
TRBV7-8	TRBJ1-2	.	many	CASSAADNYGYTF	TGTGCCAGCAGTGCCGCAGACAACTATGGCTACACCTTC
TRBV5-4	TRBJ1-4	TRBD1	many	CASSSAGQGELFF	TGTGCCAGCAGCAGCGCGGGACAGGGAGAACTGTTTTTT
TRBV20-1	TRBJ2-7	.	many	CSARRTDLYEQYF	TGCAGTGCTAGACGGACGGACCTCTACGAGCAGTACTTC
TRBV3-1	TRBJ2-5	.	.	CASSQQGGETQYF	TGTGCCAGCAGCCAGCAGGGTGGAGAGACCCAGTACTTC
TRBV20-1	TRBJ1-2	TRBD1	many	CSARTRDRANSYGYTF	TGCAGTGCTAGAACCCGGGACAGGGCAAACTCGTATGGCTACACCTTC
TRBV11-2	TRBJ2-1	TRBD1	.	CASSSGTGAYNEQFF	TGTGCCAGCAGCAGCGGGACAGGGGCCTACAATGAGCAGTTCTTC
TRBV4-2	TRBJ2-1	.	many	CASSQDGVAVNEQFF	TGTGCCAGCAGCCAAGATGGGGTAGCGGTCAATGAGCAGTTCTTC
TRBV5-1	TRBJ2-1	.	many	CASSLEIQPYNEQFF	TGCGCCAGCAGCTTGGAAATACAACCCTACAATGAGCAGTTCTTC
TRBV12-3/TRBV12-4	TRBJ1-2	.	many	CASSLYYGYTF	TGTGCCAGCAGTTTATACTATGGCTACACCTTC
TRBV11-3	TRBJ2-5	TRBD2	many	CASSGRKWGGGARETQYF	TGTGCCAGCAGCGGACGTAAATGGGGCGGGGGGGCCAGGGAGACCCAGTACTTC
TRBV7-2	TRBJ2-7	.	many	CASSLLGGRASGEQYF	TGTGCCAGCAGCTTATTGGGCGGGCGCGCCTCGGGGGAGCAGTACTTC
TRBV18	TRBJ1-1	.	.	CASSRTQNTEAFF	TGTGCCAGCTCTAGGACCCAGAACACTGAAGCTTTCTTT
TRBV2	TRBJ2-3	.	many	CASRLADTQYF	TGTGCCAGCAGGTTAGCAGATACGCAGTATTTT
TRBV7-3	TRBJ2-1	.	many	CASSSGPNNEQFF	TGTGCCAGCAGCTCGGGACCCAACAATGAGCAGTTCTTC
TRBV25-1	TRBJ1-6	TRBD1	many	CASRGTGVFSPLHF	TGTGCCAGCAGAGGGACAGGGGTTTTTTCACCCCTCCACTTT
TRBV6-5	TRBJ2-5	TRBD2	.	CASSCPGLAGGETQYF	TGTGCCAGCAGTTGTCCGGGACTAGCGGGAGGAGAGACCCAGTACTTC
TRBV24-1	TRBJ2-5	.	many	CATSDSLVETQYF	TGTGCCACCAGTGATTCCCTCGTCGAGACCCAGTACTTC
TRBV5-1	TRBJ2-5	.	many	CASSLELTRGETQYF	TGCGCCAGCAGCTTGGAACTGACTAGAGGAGAGACCCAGTACTTC
TRBV7-3	TRBJ2-1	TRBD2	many	CASSLAGGPYNEQFF	TGCGCCAGCAGCTTGGCGGGGGGCCCCTACAATGAGCAGTTCTTC
TRBV28	TRBJ2-7	TRBD1	many	CASSSSGQGGGSYEQYF	TGTGCCAGCAGTTCCTCCGGACAGGGCGGTGGATCCTACGAGCAGTACTTC
TRBV5-1	TRBJ2-1	TRBD1	many	CASSSGGRGYNEQFF	TGCGCCAGCAGCTCAGGGGGTAGGGGGTACAATGAGCAGTTCTTC
TRBV6-1	TRBJ1-2	.	once	CASSEGLGYGYTF	TGTGCCAGCAGTGAAGGGCTGGGCTATGGCTACACCTTC
TRBV7-9	TRBJ2-3	.	many	CASNFLDADTQYF	TGTGCCAGCAACTTCCTAGACGCAGATACGCAGTATTTT
TRBV29-1	TRBJ2-3	.	many	CSVRPSVEVTDTQYF	TGCAGCGTCAGACCTAGCGTGGAGGTGACAGATACGCAGTATTTT
TRBV2	TRBJ2-7	.	many	CASSEARGQSEQYF	TGTGCCAGCAGTGAAGCGCGAGGACAGAGCGAGCAGTACTTC
TRBV5-1	TRBJ2-2	.	.	CAGSLEGGRTGEPFF	TGCGCCGGCAGCTTGGAAGGGGGGCGAACCGGGGAGCCGTTTTTT
TRBV5-6	TRBJ2-2	.	many	CASSWTVPGELFF	TGTGCCAGCAGCTGGACAGTCCCCGGGGAGCTGTTTTTT
TRBV5-5	TRBJ2-7	.	many	CASSFGLSYEQYF	TGCGCCAGCAGCTTTGGACTATCCTACGAGCAGTACTTC
TRBV5-1	TRBJ2-2	TRBD2	many	CASSSSGLAGGITGELFF	TGCGCCAGCAGCTCCTCGGGACTAGCGGGAGGGATTACCGGGGAGCTGTTTTTT
TRBV2	TRBJ2-3	TRBD2	many	CASKQREGTDTQYF	TGTGCCAGCAAGCAGCGGGAGGGTACAGATACGCAGTATTTT
TRBV2	TRBJ1-5	.	many	CASSRELSNQPQHF	TGTGCCAGCAGCAGGGAACTCAGCAATCAGCCCCAGCATTTT
TRBV18	TRBJ2-2	.	.	CASSGVANTGELFF	TGTGCCAGCTCGGGGGTCGCGAACACCGGGGAGCTGTTTTTT